This T cell receptor beta chain was sequenced for a study of blood T cell repertoires in COVID-19. Overall study context: Sample material is recorded as cDNA or gDNA derived from T cells, B-cell-depleted T cells, or PBMCs.

Assay: immunoSEQ multiplex PCR; the TCRdb copy retains only in-frame clones and omits some. The table records a few hundred thousand clones, 85% of them present only once. CDR1 MNHEY and CDR2 SMNVEV come from the germline V gene (reference sequence). Trimming left V 0 bases short and J 4 bases short, with 4 bases between. This CDR3 has 13 residues. This chain links TRBV27 with TRBJ1-5; no reliable D call. This sequence originates from a woman between 18 and 29 years old with acute or convalescent COVID-19. Sequenced input: peripheral blood. Written as DNA, the CDR3 is TGTGCCAGCAGTTTATCCCCAAATCAGCCCCAGCATTTT. Protein sequence: CASSLSPNQPQHF.